The sequence of this T cell receptor (beta chain) was determined in a study of blood T cell repertoires in COVID-19. About the study: The United States, Italy and Spain supplied acute and convalescent COVID-19 samples. PBMCs, B-cell-depleted T cells, or T cells were the source of the cDNA or gDNA that made up the material.

Germline V gene sequence: CDR1 MNHEY, CDR2 SMNVEV (reference sequence). Trimming cost V 6 bases and J 6 bases; bases outside gene matches: 8. The CDR3 has 14 residues. The Seattle site enrolled patients during active infection and followed them longitudinally. Per the original data handling: Using reference gene primer amplification, nucleated cell counts were estimated. TCRdb's table, derived via immunoSEQ multiplex PCR, lists solely in-frame clones and lacks some. V and J calls plus clone size are reproduced from that table; the DNA served to infer D and trimming. The data contain some 140,000 clones, around 85% of them singletons.

Material: peripheral blood. The chain uses TRBV27 and TRBJ2-3; 8 bases fit TRBD2. This TCR was recovered from a man aged 55 to 69 with COVID-19, enrolled during active disease. This CDR3 reads CASRDGLALDTQYF. In DNA form, the CDR3 reads TGTGCCAGCAGAGACGGACTAGCTCTGGATACGCAGTATTTT.